The rows below give T cell receptor beta chains drawn from one sample of a study of blood T cells in healthy people across ages. Each CDR3 protein gets one entry after TCRdb re-called the 5' RACE reads with MiXCR. The repertoire includes about 640,000 distinct CDR3 sequences, roughly three fifths of them detected once, and 30% to 40% sits in the top ten. Sequenced material: blood. The receptors come from a man aged 55 to 70 in good health. CDR3s include the opening cysteine and the closing phenylalanine or tryptophan. A D gene is named only where the DNA matches it firmly. Rows give clone size only sometimes, using once, few, many, or a class for an expanded clone.

j_gene	abundance	v_gene	d_gene	CDR3aa	CDR3nt
TRBJ2-7	NA	TRBV4-1	NA	CASSQDGRSSYNEQYF	TGCGCCAGCAGCCAAGATGGCAGGAGCTCCTACAATGAGCAGTACTTC
TRBJ1-2	NA	TRBV7-2	NA	CASSLATGSSYTF	TGTGCCAGCAGCTTAGCAACAGGGTCTAGCTACACCTTC
TRBJ2-5	few	TRBV3-1	NA	CASSQVSPKETQYF	TGTGCCAGCAGCCAAGTCTCACCGAAAGAGACCCAGTACTTC
TRBJ2-5	NA	TRBV6-5	TRBD1	CASSYSGQGETQYF	TGTGCCAGCAGTTACTCTGGACAGGGGGAGACCCAGTACTTC
TRBJ2-4	NA	TRBV27	NA	CASSPGVLIAKNIQYF	TGTGCCAGCAGCCCAGGGGTCCTAATAGCCAAAAACATTCAGTACTTC
TRBJ1-1	NA	TRBV5-1	NA	CASSLDGRAGISGMNTEAFF	TGCGCCAGCAGCTTGGACGGTCGGGCGGGGATCTCGGGGATGAACACTGAAGCTTTCTTT
TRBJ2-2	NA	TRBV20-1	TRBD1	CSARDPRQGAGGELFF	TGCAGTGCTAGAGATCCCCGACAGGGGGCCGGCGGGGAGCTGTTTTTT
TRBJ2-1	NA	TRBV6-5	TRBD2	CASSYPRGGGALYNEQFF	TGTGCCAGCAGTTACCCCAGGGGCGGGGGGGCCCTTTACAATGAGCAGTTCTTC
TRBJ2-5	few	TRBV7-6	NA	CASSPVTAGRPQETQYF	TGTGCCAGCAGCCCCGTGACGGCGGGGCGACCTCAAGAGACCCAGTACTTC
TRBJ2-2	NA	TRBV7-2	NA	CASRRSWGDGELFF	TGTGCCAGCAGGCGAAGCTGGGGGGACGGGGAGCTGTTTTTT
TRBJ2-5	NA	TRBV25-1	NA	CASSAQARETQYF	TGTGCCAGCAGTGCTCAGGCTAGGGAGACCCAGTACTTC
TRBJ2-3	NA	TRBV2	TRBD2	CASSETSGGRGADTQYF	TGTGCCAGCAGCGAAACTAGCGGGGGCCGGGGCGCAGATACGCAGTATTTT
TRBJ2-6	once	TRBV5-1	TRBD2	CASSLDGGSSGANVLTF	TGCGCCAGCAGCTTGGACGGGGGGAGCTCTGGGGCCAACGTCCTGACTTTC
TRBJ2-5	NA	TRBV6-1	TRBD1	CASRTGASYNEQYF	TGTGCCAGCAGGACAGGGGCTTCCTACAATGAGCAGTACTTC
TRBJ2-5	NA	TRBV20-1	TRBD2	CSASDRTSGGINSGTQYF	TGCAGTGCTAGTGATAGGACTAGCGGGGGGATAAACAGCGGGACCCAGTACTTC
TRBJ2-3	few	TRBV15	NA	CATSRKGDTQYF	TGTGCCACCAGCAGAAAAGGGGATACGCAGTATTTT
TRBJ2-5	NA	TRBV20-1	NA	CSARGTLVGNEQYF	TGCAGTGCTAGGGGGACTTTAGTTGGGAATGAGCAGTACTTC
TRBJ2-1	NA	TRBV3-1	TRBD1	CASSLDRESLYVGEQFF	TGTGCCAGCAGCCTTGACAGGGAGTCCCTATATGTCGGTGAGCAGTTCTTC
TRBJ1-4	NA	TRBV18	TRBD1	CASSPNRGRNEKLFF	TGTGCCAGCTCACCCAACAGGGGGCGGAATGAAAAACTGTTTTTT
TRBJ2-7	NA	TRBV6-6	TRBD2	CASRYSGGNEQYF	TGTGCCAGCAGGTACTCGGGGGGAAACGAGCAGTACTTC
TRBJ2-5	NA	TRBV20-1	TRBD2	CSARGAGGNKETQYF	TGCAGTGCTAGGGGAGCGGGGGGAAATAAAGAGACCCAGTACTTC
TRBJ2-7	NA	TRBV6-4	TRBD1	CASSDSEGTGESYEQYF	TGTGCCAGCAGTGACTCGGAGGGGACAGGGGAATCCTACGAGCAGTACTTC
TRBJ2-3	NA	TRBV10-3	NA	CAISESGGGPDTQYF	TGTGCCATCAGTGAATCCGGCGGGGGCCCAGATACGCAGTATTTT
TRBJ2-3	NA	TRBV4-2	NA	CASSPGASSTDTQYF	TGTGCCAGCAGCCCGGGGGCGTCTAGCACAGATACGCAGTATTTT
TRBJ2-6	NA	TRBV28	NA	CASSSPGTAGANVLTF	TGTGCCAGCAGTTCCCCCGGGACCGCTGGGGCCAACGTCCTGACTTTC
TRBJ2-7	NA	TRBV6-6	TRBD2	CASSYSSGGIEQYF	TGTGCCAGCAGTTACTCTAGCGGGGGGATCGAGCAGTACTTC
TRBJ1-5	NA	TRBV20-1	NA	CSARDADRNNQPQHF	TGCAGTGCTAGAGACGCGGACAGAAACAATCAGCCCCAGCATTTT
TRBJ2-1	once	TRBV9	TRBD2	CASTRGGGETQFF	TGTGCCAGCACCCGGGGGGGCGGAGAGACCCAGTTCTTC
TRBJ2-3	NA	TRBV7-2	NA	CASSFGLASDTQYF	TGTGCCAGCAGCTTTGGTCTAGCGTCAGATACGCAGTATTTT
TRBJ2-2	NA	TRBV7-2	TRBD2	CASSLRPSGGGNTGELFF	TGTGCCAGCAGCTTACGTCCCAGCGGGGGTGGGAACACCGGGGAGCTGTTTTTT
TRBJ2-1	once	TRBV18	NA	CASSLGPKRYNEQFF	TGTGCCAGCTCCCTGGGGCCTAAGAGGTACAATGAGCAGTTCTTC
TRBJ2-1	NA	TRBV6-2/TRBV6-3	TRBD2	CACRRLAGNEQFF	TGTGCCTGCAGGAGACTAGCGGGCAATGAGCAGTTCTTC
TRBJ1-4	few	TRBV11-2	NA	CASSFRGRTSEKLFF	TGTGCCAGCAGCTTCAGGGGACGGACCTCTGAAAAACTGTTTTTT
TRBJ1-1	NA	TRBV11-1	TRBD1	CASSATGGRGTEAFF	TGTGCCAGCAGCGCAACAGGGGGCCGGGGCACTGAAGCTTTCTTT
TRBJ2-3	NA	TRBV7-2	NA	CASSLVASHDADTQYF	TGTGCCAGCAGCTTAGTAGCTAGCCATGACGCAGATACGCAGTATTTT
TRBJ2-5	NA	TRBV20-1	TRBD2	CSASGLAGGPSETQYF	TGCAGTGCTAGTGGACTAGCGGGGGGGCCGTCCGAGACCCAGTACTTC
TRBJ2-5	few	TRBV20-1	NA	CSARDRRVGETQYF	TGCAGTGCTAGAGATCGTAGGGTCGGAGAGACCCAGTACTTC
TRBJ1-6	few	TRBV7-6	TRBD1	CASSLGQGSSPPHF	TGTGCCAGCAGCTTAGGACAGGGTAGTTCACCCCCCCACTTT
TRBJ2-3	NA	TRBV7-8	TRBD2	CASSLSGGGRRSTQYF	TGTGCCAGCAGCTTAAGCGGGGGGGGACGTAGAAGTACGCAGTATTTT
TRBJ1-2	few	TRBV6-5	NA	CASSYLTGTYGYTF	TGTGCCAGCAGTTACCTCACAGGGACCTATGGCTACACCTTC
TRBJ2-1	NA	TRBV3-1	NA	CASSQDGASEVEQFF	TGTGCCAGCAGCCAAGATGGGGCTAGCGAGGTTGAGCAGTTCTTC
TRBJ2-1	few	TRBV5-1	NA	CASSPASGGGFNEQFF	TGCGCCAGCAGCCCGGCTTCGGGGGGCGGGTTCAATGAGCAGTTCTTC
TRBJ1-1	once	TRBV6-5	NA	CASSPRQTAFF	TGTGCCAGCAGTCCCCGACAGACTGCTTTCTTT
TRBJ2-1	NA	TRBV20-1	NA	CSARDVGRPVEQFF	TGCAGTGCTAGAGATGTTGGCAGGCCGGTTGAGCAGTTCTTC
TRBJ1-2	NA	TRBV7-2	TRBD1	CASSSNFGTGWGGYTF	TGTGCCAGCAGCTCGAACTTTGGGACAGGGTGGGGTGGCTACACCTTC
TRBJ2-7	once	TRBV6-5	NA	CASTGFYEQYF	TGTGCCAGCACTGGATTCTACGAGCAGTACTTC
TRBJ1-1	few	TRBV6-5	NA	CASKRGMNTEAFF	TGTGCCAGCAAGCGGGGGATGAACACTGAAGCTTTCTTT
TRBJ2-1	few	TRBV7-2	TRBD2	CASSSVAGAYNEQFF	TGTGCCAGCAGTAGTGTCGCGGGGGCCTACAATGAGCAGTTCTTC
TRBJ1-2	NA	TRBV20-1	TRBD1	CSAPGTGARGYTF	TGCAGTGCCCCGGGGACAGGGGCCCGGGGCTACACCTTC
TRBJ2-5	once	TRBV5-1	TRBD1	CASTDRVEETQYF	TGCGCCAGCACGGACAGGGTCGAAGAGACCCAGTACTTC